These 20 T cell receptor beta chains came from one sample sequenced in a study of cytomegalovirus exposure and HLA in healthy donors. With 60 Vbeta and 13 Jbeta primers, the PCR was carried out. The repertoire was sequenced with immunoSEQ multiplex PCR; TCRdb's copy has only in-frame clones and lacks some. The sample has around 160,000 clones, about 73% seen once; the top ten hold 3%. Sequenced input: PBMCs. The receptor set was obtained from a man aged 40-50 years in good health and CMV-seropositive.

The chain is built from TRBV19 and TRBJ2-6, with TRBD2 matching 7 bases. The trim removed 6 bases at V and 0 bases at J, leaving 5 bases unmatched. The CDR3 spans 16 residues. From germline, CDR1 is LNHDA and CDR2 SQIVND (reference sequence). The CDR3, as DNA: TGTGCCAGTAGAAGGGCGGGAGACTCTGGGGCCAACGTCCTGACTTTC. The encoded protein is CASRRAGDSGANVLTF.

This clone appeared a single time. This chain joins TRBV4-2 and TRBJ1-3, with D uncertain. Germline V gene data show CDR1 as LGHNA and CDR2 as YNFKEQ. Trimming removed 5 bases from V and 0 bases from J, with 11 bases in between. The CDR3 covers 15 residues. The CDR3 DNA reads TGTGCCAGCAGCAACAGCCTGAGCTCTGGAAACACCATATATTTT. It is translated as CASSNSLSSGNTIYF.

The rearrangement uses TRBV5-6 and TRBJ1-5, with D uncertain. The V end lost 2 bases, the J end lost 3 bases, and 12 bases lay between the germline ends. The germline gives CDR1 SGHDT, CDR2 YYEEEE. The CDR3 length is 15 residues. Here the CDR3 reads CASSFGVGSNQPQHF. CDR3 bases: TGTGCCAGCAGCTTCGGGGTAGGGTCCAATCAGCCCCAGCATTTT.

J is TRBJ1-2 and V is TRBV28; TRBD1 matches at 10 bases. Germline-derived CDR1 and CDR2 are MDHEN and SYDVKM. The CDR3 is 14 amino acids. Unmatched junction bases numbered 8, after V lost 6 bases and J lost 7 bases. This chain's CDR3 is CASSRDRGLRGYTF. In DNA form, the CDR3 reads TGTGCCAGCAGCCGGGACAGGGGTTTGCGTGGCTACACCTTC.

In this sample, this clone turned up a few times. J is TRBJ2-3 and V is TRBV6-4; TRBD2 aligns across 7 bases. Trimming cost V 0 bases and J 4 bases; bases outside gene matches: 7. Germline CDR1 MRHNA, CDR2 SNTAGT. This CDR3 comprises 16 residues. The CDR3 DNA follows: TGTGCCAGCAGTGACTCGAGCGGGATGAGCGCAGATACGCAGTATTTT. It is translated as CASSDSSGMSADTQYF.

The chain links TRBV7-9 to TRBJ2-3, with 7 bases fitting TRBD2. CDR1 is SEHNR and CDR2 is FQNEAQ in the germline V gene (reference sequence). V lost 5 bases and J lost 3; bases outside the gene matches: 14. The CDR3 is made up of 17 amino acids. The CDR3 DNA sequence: TGTGCCAGCAGCGCCAGACTAGCAGCCGGTAGTACAGATACGCAGTATTTT. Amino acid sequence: CASSARLAAGSTDTQYF.

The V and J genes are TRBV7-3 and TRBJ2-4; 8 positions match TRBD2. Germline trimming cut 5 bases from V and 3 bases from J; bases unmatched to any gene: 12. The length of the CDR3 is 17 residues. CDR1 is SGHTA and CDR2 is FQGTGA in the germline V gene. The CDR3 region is CASSPHGGGPGKNIQYF. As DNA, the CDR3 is TGTGCCAGCAGCCCCCACGGGGGGGGCCCAGGCAAAAACATTCAGTACTTC.

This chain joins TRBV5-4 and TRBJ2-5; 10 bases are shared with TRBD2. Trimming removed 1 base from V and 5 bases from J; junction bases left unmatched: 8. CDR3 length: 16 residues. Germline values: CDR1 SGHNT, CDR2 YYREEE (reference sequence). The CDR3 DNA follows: TGTGCCAGCAGCTTGTCCCCTAGCGGGAGCACGGAGACCCAGTACTTC. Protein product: CASSLSPSGSTETQYF.

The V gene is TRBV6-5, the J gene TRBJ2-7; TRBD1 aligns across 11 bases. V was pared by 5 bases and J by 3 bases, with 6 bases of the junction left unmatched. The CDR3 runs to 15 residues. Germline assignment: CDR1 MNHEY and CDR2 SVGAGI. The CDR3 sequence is CASSNPGQGVYEQYF. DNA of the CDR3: TGTGCCAGCAGTAATCCGGGACAGGGGGTCTACGAGCAGTACTTC.

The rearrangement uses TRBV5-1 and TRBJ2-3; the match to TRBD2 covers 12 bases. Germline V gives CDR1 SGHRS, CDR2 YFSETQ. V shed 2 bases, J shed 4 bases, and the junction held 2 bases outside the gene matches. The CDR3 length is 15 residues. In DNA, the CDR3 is TGCGCCAGCAGCTTTCTAGCGGGAGGGCCAGATACGCAGTATTTT. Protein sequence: CASSFLAGGPDTQYF.

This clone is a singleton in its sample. In DNA, the CDR3 is TGTGCCAGTAGTATAGATCGAGCGGGAACCTACAATGAGCAGTTCTTC. Amino acid sequence: CASSIDRAGTYNEQFF. This chain connects TRBV19 to TRBJ2-1, with 7 bases fitting TRBD2. CDR1 LNHDA and CDR2 SQIVND come from the germline V gene (reference sequence). V gave up 0 bases and J gave up 2 bases; unmatched junction bases: 4. The CDR3 sequence is 16 residues long.

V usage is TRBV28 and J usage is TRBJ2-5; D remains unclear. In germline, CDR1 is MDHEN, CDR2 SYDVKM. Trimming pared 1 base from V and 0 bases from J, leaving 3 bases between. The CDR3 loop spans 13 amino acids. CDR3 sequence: CASSLFNQETQYF. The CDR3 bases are TGTGCCAGCAGTTTATTTAACCAAGAGACCCAGTACTTC.

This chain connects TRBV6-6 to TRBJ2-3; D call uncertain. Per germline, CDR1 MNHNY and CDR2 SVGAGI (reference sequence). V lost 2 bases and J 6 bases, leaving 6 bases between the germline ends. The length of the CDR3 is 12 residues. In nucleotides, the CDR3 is TGTGCCAGCAGTTACATGTCGGATACGCAGTATTTT. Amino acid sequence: CASSYMSDTQYF.

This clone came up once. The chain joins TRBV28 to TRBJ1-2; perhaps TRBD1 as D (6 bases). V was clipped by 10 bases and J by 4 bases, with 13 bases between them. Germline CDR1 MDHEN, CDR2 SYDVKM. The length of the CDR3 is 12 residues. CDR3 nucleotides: TGTGCCACCGCGGGGGCGCTCTATGGCTACACCTTC. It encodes CATAGALYGYTF.

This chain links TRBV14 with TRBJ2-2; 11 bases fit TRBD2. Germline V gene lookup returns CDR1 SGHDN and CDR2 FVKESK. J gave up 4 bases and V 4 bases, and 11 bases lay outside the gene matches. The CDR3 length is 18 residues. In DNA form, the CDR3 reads TGTGCCAGCAGCCGAAACCTTCTAGCGGGAGGACTCACCGGGGAGCTGTTTTTT. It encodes CASSRNLLAGGLTGELFF.

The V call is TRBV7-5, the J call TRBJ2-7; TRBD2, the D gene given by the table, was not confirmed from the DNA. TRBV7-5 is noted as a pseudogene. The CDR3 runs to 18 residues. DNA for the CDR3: TGTGCCACCTCCACGGCGCTAGCGGAAATTCCTAGCTCCTACGAGCAGTACTTC. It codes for CATSTALAEIPSSYEQYF.

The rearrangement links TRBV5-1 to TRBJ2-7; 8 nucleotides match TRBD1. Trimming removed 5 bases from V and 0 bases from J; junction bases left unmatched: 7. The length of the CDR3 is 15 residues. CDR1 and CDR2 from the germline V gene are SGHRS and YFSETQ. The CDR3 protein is CASSSPGTGSYEQYF. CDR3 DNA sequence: TGCGCCAGCAGTTCTCCCGGGACAGGCTCCTACGAGCAGTACTTC.

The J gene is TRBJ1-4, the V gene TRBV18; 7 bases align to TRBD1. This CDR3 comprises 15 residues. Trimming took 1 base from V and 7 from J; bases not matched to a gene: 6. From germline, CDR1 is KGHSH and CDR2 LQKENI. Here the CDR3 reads CASSPQGTVVEKLFF. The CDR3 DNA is TGTGCCAGCTCACCACAAGGGACAGTGGTTGAAAAACTGTTTTTT.

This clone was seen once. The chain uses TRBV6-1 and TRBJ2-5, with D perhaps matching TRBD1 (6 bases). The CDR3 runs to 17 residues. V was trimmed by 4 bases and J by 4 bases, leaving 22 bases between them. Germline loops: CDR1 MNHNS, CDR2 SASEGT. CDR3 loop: CASSAGQGAGDTETQYF. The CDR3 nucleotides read TGTGCCAGCAGTGCGGGACAAGGGGCCGGGGATACAGAGACCCAGTACTTC.

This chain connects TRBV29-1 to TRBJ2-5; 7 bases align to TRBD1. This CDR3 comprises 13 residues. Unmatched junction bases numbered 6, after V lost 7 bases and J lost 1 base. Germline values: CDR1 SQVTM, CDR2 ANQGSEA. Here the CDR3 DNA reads TGCAGCGCCGGACAGGTCCGCCAAGAGACCCAGTACTTC. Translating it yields CSAGQVRQETQYF. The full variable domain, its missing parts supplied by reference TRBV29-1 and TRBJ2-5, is SAVISQKPSRDICQRGTSLTIQCQVDSQVTMMFWYRQQPGQSLTLIATANQGSEATYESGFVIDKFPISRPNLTFSTLTVSNMSPEDSSIYLCSAGQVRQETQYFGPGTRLLVL.